These 25 T cell receptor beta chains were all obtained from the same sample, sequenced in a study of blood T cells in healthy people across ages. Through a sample-barcoded 5' primer and a J-beta primer mix, a second PCR was run for roughly 6 to 12 cycles. A single record per CDR3 protein comes from TCRdb applying MiXCR to the 5' RACE reads. The sample contains 780,000 or so distinct CDR3 sequences, approximately 60% of which appear only once. The sample was blood. The receptor source for this set is a man aged 35 to 55 in good health.

The genes are TRBV7-6 and TRBJ1-1, with D uncertain. V was trimmed by 2 bases and J by 0 bases, leaving 7 bases between them. CDR1 SGHVS and CDR2 FNYEAQ come from the germline V gene. The CDR3 consists of 14 residues. The CDR3 DNA follows: TGTGCCAGCAGCTTAAGCCACCTGAACACTGAAGCTTTCTTT. The encoded protein is CASSLSHLNTEAFF.

The rearrangement links TRBV6-5 to TRBJ2-6; D is perhaps TRBD1 (6 bases). The CDR3 has 17 residues. Germline assignment: CDR1 MNHEY and CDR2 SVGAGI. Between the trimmed V and J ends, which lost 0 bases and 4 bases, there was a span of 13 bases. The CDR3: CASSYSVWGPGANVLTF. In DNA form, the CDR3 reads TGTGCCAGCAGTTACTCGGTTTGGGGGCCAGGGGCCAACGTCCTGACTTTC.

Concerning this clonotype: At one boundary the junction diverges from the germline segment, which might be a read error. V usage is TRBV4-1 and J usage is TRBJ1-2; no clear D gene. Germline V gene sequence: CDR1 MGHRA, CDR2 YSYEKL. The length of the CDR3 is 16 residues. The CDR3: CTSSQDVRARARGYTF. CDR3 DNA sequence: TGCACCAGCAGCCAAGATGTAAGGGCGAGGGCTCGAGGCTACACCTTC.

The rearrangement links TRBV2 to TRBJ2-1; TRBD2 agrees at 9 bases. The end of the DNA aligns better with TRBJ2-7, so the J call may be wrong. The CDR3 extends over 15 amino acids. Germline assignment: CDR1 SNHLY and CDR2 FYNNEI. This CDR3 is CASSVAPGTSNEQYF. The DNA of the CDR3 is TGTGCCAGCAGTGTGGCTCCCGGGACTAGCAATGAGCAGTACTTC.

This chain joins TRBV10-3 and TRBJ1-2; D perhaps matches TRBD1 (5 bases). Germline V gene data show CDR1 as ENHRY and CDR2 as SYGVKD. The ends were cut back, 2 bases at V and 1 base at J, with 11 bases in the middle. The CDR3 contains 15 residues. The CDR3 DNA is TGTGCCATCAGTGAGGACAGTGACCTTAACTATGGCTACACCTTC. Protein sequence: CAISEDSDLNYGYTF.

The chain joins TRBV29-1 to TRBJ1-1; tentative D call: TRBD1 (5 bases). CDR1 and CDR2 (germline): SQVTM, ANQGSEA. Trimming shortened V by 3 bases and J by 11 bases, and 7 bases separated the two germline ends. There are 9 residues in the CDR3. CDR3 in DNA: TGCAGCGTTGACAGGGAGGCTTTCTTT. This translates into CSVDREAFF.

V and J are TRBV5-1 and TRBJ2-2; D might be TRBD1 (5 bases). CDR1 is SGHRS and CDR2 is YFSETQ in the germline V gene. Between the trimmed V and J ends, which lost 0 bases and 1 base, there was a span of 19 bases. The CDR3 consists of 19 residues. The CDR3 DNA is TGCGCCAGCAGCTTGGACCTGTCCTTAGGGGTCGTGAACACCGGGGAGCTGTTTTTT. This translates into CASSLDLSLGVVNTGELFF.

This rearrangement joins TRBV2 to TRBJ2-1; D unresolved. CDR1 SNHLY and CDR2 FYNNEI come from the germline V gene. There are 15 residues in the CDR3. Trimming pared 5 bases from V and 0 bases from J, leaving 11 bases between. The CDR3 DNA reads TGTGCCAGCAGTCCCGACGAAATCTCCTACAATGAGCAGTTCTTC. It translates to CASSPDEISYNEQFF.

This clonotype has only one observation. The rearrangement uses TRBV10-3 and TRBJ2-3; D is uncertain. V dropped 3 bases and J dropped 6 bases, with 19 bases sitting between them. This CDR3 has 16 residues. Germline V gives CDR1 ENHRY, CDR2 SYGVKD. This CDR3 is CAISDRPPKSEDTQYF. DNA of the CDR3: TGTGCCATCAGTGACAGGCCCCCCAAATCGGAGGATACGCAGTATTTT.

This clonotype was observed many times. The CDR3 sequence is CASSDSNQPQHF. The CDR3 DNA reads TGTGCCAGCAGTGATAGTAATCAGCCCCAGCATTTT. The rearrangement links TRBV6-2 or TRBV6-3 to TRBJ1-5, with D unresolved. The V end was cut by 5 bases, the J end by 4 bases, with 6 bases between. Germline-derived CDR1 and CDR2 are MNHEY and SVGEGT. This CDR3 comprises 12 residues.

The V gene is TRBV29-1, the J gene TRBJ2-6; D gene ambiguous. The CDR3 is 14 amino acids. V was shortened by 4 bases and J by 0 bases, with 7 bases between the two germline ends. Germline CDR1 and CDR2: SQVTM and ANQGSEA. DNA of the CDR3: TGCAGCGTTGTCCTGAACTCTGGGGCCAACGTCCTGACTTTC. As protein: CSVVLNSGANVLTF.

The chain combines TRBV3-1 with TRBJ2-3, with D tentatively TRBD1 or TRBD2 (5 bases each). Germline CDR1 LGHDT, CDR2 YNNKEL (reference sequence). This CDR3 comprises 15 residues. The CDR3 region has the DNA TGTGCAACCGGGGCCGAGACTGGGGGCACAGATACGCAGTATTTT. Its translation is CATGAETGGTDTQYF.

This clonotype has only a few counts. The chain is built from TRBV7-2 and TRBJ1-6, with D hard to call. Germline V gene data show CDR1 as SGHTA and CDR2 as FQGNSA. The germline V and J ends were trimmed by 2 bases and 8 bases, with 10 bases remaining between them. The CDR3 covers 14 residues. CDR3 DNA: TGTGCCAGCAGCTTAACGGGAGGCGATTCACCCCTCCACTTT. It encodes CASSLTGGDSPLHF.

This chain links TRBV7-2 with TRBJ2-3; 7 nucleotides align to TRBD2. Per the germline V gene, CDR1 is SGHTA and CDR2 is FQGNSA. This CDR3 is built from 16 residues. V shed 3 bases, J shed 1 base, and the junction held 7 bases outside the gene matches. This chain's CDR3 is CASSLGSGFGTDTQYF. The CDR3 DNA reads as TGTGCCAGCAGCTTGGGTAGCGGGTTTGGCACAGATACGCAGTATTTT.

This clonotype was seen more than once but under ten times. This rearrangement joins TRBV20-1 to TRBJ2-7, with D maybe TRBD1 (5 bases). Germline assignment: CDR1 DFQATT and CDR2 SNEGSKA (reference sequence). Trimming took off 3 bases at V and 3 bases at J, with 18 bases between the two ends. CDR3 length: 15 residues. The CDR3 DNA reads TGCAGTGCTAGGTCCCAGGGCTCCAGTCGCTACGAGCAGTACTTC. This sequence encodes CSARSQGSSRYEQYF.

The chain combines TRBV20-1 with TRBJ2-3, with 7 nucleotides matching TRBD2. CDR1 and CDR2 (germline): DFQATT, SNEGSKA (reference sequence). The CDR3 extends over 15 amino acids. Trimming removed 4 bases from V and 2 bases from J; junction bases left unmatched: 9. The CDR3 region is CSATLLAASTDTQYF. The CDR3 coding sequence is TGCAGTGCTACTCTCCTAGCGGCCTCCACAGATACGCAGTATTTT.

The chain links TRBV24-1 to TRBJ2-5; D possibly corresponds to TRBD1 (6 bases). CDR1 KGHDR and CDR2 SFDVKD come from the germline V gene. The CDR3 has 16 residues. Trimming pared 2 bases from V and 2 bases from J, leaving 14 bases between. The CDR3, as DNA: TGTGCCACCAGTGATTCCCCGACAGGAGGACAAGAGACCCAGTACTTC. Encoded protein: CATSDSPTGGQETQYF.

There are a few counts of this clonotype. The chain combines TRBV29-1 with TRBJ2-3; 14 nucleotides align to TRBD2. CDR1 SQVTM and CDR2 ANQGSEA come from the germline V gene. This CDR3 region has 15 residues. Trimming at V came to 7 bases and at J to 6 bases, leaving 9 bases not matched to a gene. CDR3 sequence (DNA): TGCAGCGCAGACCCGGGACTAGCGGGAGCCGATACGCAGTATTTT. Amino acid sequence: CSADPGLAGADTQYF.

The chain couples TRBV4-1 to TRBJ2-6, with 7 nucleotides matching TRBD2. The CDR3 consists of 18 residues. Per germline, CDR1 MGHRA and CDR2 YSYEKL. V dropped 4 bases and J dropped 2; count of bases not matched to a gene: 11. The chain's CDR3 is CASSRGGRELTGANVLTF. The DNA for the CDR3 is TGCGCCAGCAGCCGGGGAGGGAGGGAGTTAACTGGGGCCAACGTCCTGACTTTC.

V gene TRBV19 combines with J gene TRBJ1-2; D is unclear. The CDR3 consists of 12 residues. V dropped 9 bases and J dropped 4 bases, with 12 bases sitting between them. Germline V gene data show CDR1 as LNHDA and CDR2 as SQIVND (reference sequence). The CDR3 sequence is CASAYVGYGYTF. As DNA, the CDR3 is TGTGCCAGCGCATACGTGGGCTATGGCTACACCTTC.

The chain joins TRBV24-1 to TRBJ2-1; the match to TRBD2 covers 10 bases. Germline V gene lookup returns CDR1 KGHDR and CDR2 SFDVKD. The CDR3 sequence is 16 residues long. The V segment lost 3 bases and the J segment 7 bases; nucleotides outside the gene matches: 8. The CDR3 nucleotides read TGTGCCACCAGTGATCCCGGGACTAGCGATTGGAATGAGCAGTTCTTC. It codes for CATSDPGTSDWNEQFF.

This chain connects TRBV30 to TRBJ1-6; D gene uncertain. This CDR3 has 16 residues. The V end lost 4 bases, the J end lost 0 bases, and 13 bases lay between the germline ends. Germline CDR1 GTSNPN, CDR2 SVGIG (reference sequence). Here the CDR3 DNA reads TGTGCCTGGATGAATTTGGGGAGCTCCTATAATTCACCCCTCCACTTT. Its protein is CAWMNLGSSYNSPLHF.

V and J are TRBV20-1 and TRBJ2-3; 10 bases agree with TRBD2. The germline gives CDR1 DFQATT, CDR2 SNEGSKA (reference sequence). This CDR3 spans 15 amino acids. The J segment lost 7 bases and the V segment lost 3 bases, leaving 10 bases of the junction unmatched. The CDR3 coding sequence is TGCAGTGCTAGCACCCTAGCGGGGGTGACATATACGCAGTATTTT. It yields the protein CSASTLAGVTYTQYF.

The chain has TRBV6-5 and TRBJ2-4, with TRBD2 matching over 11 bases. The J call may be wrong; the DNA end is better matched by TRBJ2-7. The germline gives CDR1 MNHEY, CDR2 SVGAGI. The CDR3 is made up of 14 amino acids. The CDR3 reads CASSLFLAGGEQYF. The CDR3 DNA reads as TGTGCCAGCAGCCTCTTTCTAGCGGGAGGCGAGCAGTACTTC.

This clonotype was counted only a few times. The rearrangement uses TRBV28 and TRBJ1-1, with 8 bases lining up with TRBD1. V shed 2 bases, J shed 1 base, and the junction held 6 bases outside the gene matches. This CDR3 is built from 16 residues. Germline lookup yields CDR1 MDHEN and CDR2 SYDVKM. DNA for the CDR3: TGTGCCAGCAGTTTAGGCCAGGGGGCAGGGAACACTGAAGCTTTCTTT. It yields the protein CASSLGQGAGNTEAFF.